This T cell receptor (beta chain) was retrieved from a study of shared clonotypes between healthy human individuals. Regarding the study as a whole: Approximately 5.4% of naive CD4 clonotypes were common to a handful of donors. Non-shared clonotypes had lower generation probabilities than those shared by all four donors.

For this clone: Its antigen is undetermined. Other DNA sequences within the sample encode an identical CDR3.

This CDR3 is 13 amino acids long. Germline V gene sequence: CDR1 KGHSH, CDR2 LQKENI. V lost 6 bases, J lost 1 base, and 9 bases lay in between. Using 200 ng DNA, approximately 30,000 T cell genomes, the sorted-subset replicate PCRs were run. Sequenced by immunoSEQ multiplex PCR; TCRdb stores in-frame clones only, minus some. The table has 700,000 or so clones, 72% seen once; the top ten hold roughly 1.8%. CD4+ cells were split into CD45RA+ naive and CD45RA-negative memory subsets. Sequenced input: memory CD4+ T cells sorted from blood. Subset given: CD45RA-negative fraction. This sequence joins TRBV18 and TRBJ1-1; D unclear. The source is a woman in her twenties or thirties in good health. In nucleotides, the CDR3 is TGTGCCAGCTCCCAAGGGCAGAACACTGAAGCTTTCTTT. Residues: CASSQGQNTEAFF.